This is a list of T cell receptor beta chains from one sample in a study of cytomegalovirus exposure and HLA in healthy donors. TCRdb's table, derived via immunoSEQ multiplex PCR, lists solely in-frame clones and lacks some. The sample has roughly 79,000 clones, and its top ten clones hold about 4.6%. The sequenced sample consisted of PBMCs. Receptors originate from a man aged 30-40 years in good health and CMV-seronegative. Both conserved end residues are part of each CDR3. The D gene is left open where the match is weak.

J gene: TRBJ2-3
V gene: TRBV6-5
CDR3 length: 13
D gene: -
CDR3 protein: CASSYGATDTQYF
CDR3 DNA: TGTGCCAGCAGTTACGGGGCCACAGATACGCAGTATTTT

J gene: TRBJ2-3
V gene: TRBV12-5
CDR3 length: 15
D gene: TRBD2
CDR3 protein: CASGSPRGGTDTQYF
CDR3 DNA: TGTGCTAGTGGTTCCCCGCGGGGGGGCACAGATACGCAGTATTTT

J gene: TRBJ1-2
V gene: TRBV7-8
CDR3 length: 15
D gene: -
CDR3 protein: CASSSQTDPRYGYTF
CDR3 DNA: TGTGCCAGCAGCTCGCAGACAGATCCACGGTATGGCTACACCTTC

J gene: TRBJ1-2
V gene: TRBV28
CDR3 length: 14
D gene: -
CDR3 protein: CASSADRSGYGYTF
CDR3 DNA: TGTGCCAGCAGCGCCGACAGGTCGGGCTATGGCTACACCTTC

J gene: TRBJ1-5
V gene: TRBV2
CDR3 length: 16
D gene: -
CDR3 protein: CASSEPDGGGNQPQHF
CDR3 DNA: TGTGCCAGCAGTGAACCGGACGGGGGGGGCAATCAGCCCCAGCATTTT

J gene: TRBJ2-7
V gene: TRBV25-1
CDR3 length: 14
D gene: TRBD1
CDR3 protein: CASSGWTGVHEQYF
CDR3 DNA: TGTGCCAGCAGTGGATGGACAGGGGTACACGAGCAGTACTTC

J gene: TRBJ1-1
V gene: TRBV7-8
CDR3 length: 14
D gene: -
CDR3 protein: CASSSLTGHTEAFF
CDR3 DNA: TGTGCCAGCAGCTCCTTGACAGGCCACACTGAAGCTTTCTTT

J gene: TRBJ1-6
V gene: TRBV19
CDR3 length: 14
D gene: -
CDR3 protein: CASSIAGRDSPLHF
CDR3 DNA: TGTGCCAGTAGTATAGCGGGCAGGGATTCACCCCTCCACTTT

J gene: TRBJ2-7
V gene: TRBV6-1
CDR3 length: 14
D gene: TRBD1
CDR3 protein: CASSTGTGGDEQYF
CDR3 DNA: TGTGCCAGCAGTACCGGGACAGGGGGGGACGAGCAGTACTTC

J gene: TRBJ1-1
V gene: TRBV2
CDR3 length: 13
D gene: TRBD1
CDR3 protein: CASSQRQGPEAFF
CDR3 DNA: TGTGCCAGCAGCCAGAGACAGGGCCCTGAAGCTTTCTTT